Below, one T cell receptor beta chain is given with its context. Generated by immunoSEQ multiplex PCR, the TCRdb table keeps only in-frame clones and is missing some. The sample includes 430,000 or so clones, about 88% of them seen just once. The entry originates in a study of Ad26.COV2.S vaccination and SARS-CoV-2 variants. Treatment specified: over 15 received Ad26.COV2.S at low or high dose, single or two shots; about 5 received placebo; per-sample allocation not given. Sampling took place 63 days after the first vaccine or placebo injection. The sequenced sample was peripheral blood, obtained in a trial of Ad26.COV2.S vaccine versus placebo. The sequence was collected from a person aged 18-65 years who received the Ad26.COV2.S COVID-19 vaccine or a placebo.

This CDR3 is CASSVGPKNTGELFF. CDR3 DNA sequence: TGTGCCAGCAGCGTTGGTCCGAAGAACACCGGGGAGCTGTTTTTT. The rearrangement uses TRBV9 and TRBJ2-2; D uncertain. The CDR3 is made up of 15 amino acids. Germline V gene sequence: CDR1 SGDLS, CDR2 YYNGEE. The germline V and J ends were trimmed by 2 bases and 1 base, with 9 bases remaining between them.